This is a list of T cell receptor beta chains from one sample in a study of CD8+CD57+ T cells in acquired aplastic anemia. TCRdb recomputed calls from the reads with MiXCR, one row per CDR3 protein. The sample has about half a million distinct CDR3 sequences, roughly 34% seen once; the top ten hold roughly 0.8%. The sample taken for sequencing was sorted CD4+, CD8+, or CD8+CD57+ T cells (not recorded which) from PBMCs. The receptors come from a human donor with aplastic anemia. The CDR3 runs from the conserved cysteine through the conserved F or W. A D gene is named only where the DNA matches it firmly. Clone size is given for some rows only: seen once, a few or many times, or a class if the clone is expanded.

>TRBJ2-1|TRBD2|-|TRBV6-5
CASSYSASGGAVNEQFF
TGTGCCAGCAGTTACTCGGCTAGCGGGGGGGCAGTCAATGAGCAGTTCTTC
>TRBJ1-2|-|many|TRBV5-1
CASSGASDYGYTF
TGCGCCAGCAGCGGGGCCAGCGACTATGGCTACACCTTC
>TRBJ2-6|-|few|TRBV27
CASAESSGANVLTF
TGTGCCAGCGCGGAGAGCTCTGGGGCCAACGTCCTGACTTTC
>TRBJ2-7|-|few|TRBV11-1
CASSRRGGLTTSYEQYF
TGTGCCAGCAGTCGAAGGGGGGGACTTACCACCTCCTACGAGCAGTACTTC
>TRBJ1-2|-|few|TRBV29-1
CSTRDTYGYTF
TGCAGCACCCGGGACACCTATGGCTACACCTTC
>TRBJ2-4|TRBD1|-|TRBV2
CASRNQGAGNIQYF
TGTGCCAGCAGGAACCAGGGGGCTGGAAACATTCAGTACTTC
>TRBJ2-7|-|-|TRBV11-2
CASSYLQGLYEQYF
TGTGCCAGCAGCTATCTGCAGGGGCTCTACGAGCAGTACTTC
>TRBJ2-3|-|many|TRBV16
CASSSTVSTDTQYF
TGTGCCAGCAGCTCGACAGTAAGCACAGATACGCAGTATTTT
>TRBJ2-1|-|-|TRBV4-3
CASSPDLGFSSYNEQFF
TGCGCCAGCAGCCCTGATTTGGGCTTTAGCTCCTACAATGAGCAGTTCTTC
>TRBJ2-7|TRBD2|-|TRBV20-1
CSASQRGLYEQYF
TGCAGTGCTAGTCAGCGGGGCTTGTACGAGCAGTACTTC
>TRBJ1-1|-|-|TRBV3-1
CASSQGHQGEAFF
TGTGCCAGCAGCCAAGGGCACCAGGGTGAAGCTTTCTTT
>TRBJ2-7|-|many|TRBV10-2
CASSESTQAADGEQYF
TGCGCCAGCAGTGAGTCGACTCAAGCGGCCGATGGGGAGCAGTACTTC
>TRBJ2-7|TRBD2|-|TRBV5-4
CASSLLQRDRRYEQYF
TGTGCCAGCAGCTTGTTGCAGCGGGACCGTCGGTACGAGCAGTACTTC